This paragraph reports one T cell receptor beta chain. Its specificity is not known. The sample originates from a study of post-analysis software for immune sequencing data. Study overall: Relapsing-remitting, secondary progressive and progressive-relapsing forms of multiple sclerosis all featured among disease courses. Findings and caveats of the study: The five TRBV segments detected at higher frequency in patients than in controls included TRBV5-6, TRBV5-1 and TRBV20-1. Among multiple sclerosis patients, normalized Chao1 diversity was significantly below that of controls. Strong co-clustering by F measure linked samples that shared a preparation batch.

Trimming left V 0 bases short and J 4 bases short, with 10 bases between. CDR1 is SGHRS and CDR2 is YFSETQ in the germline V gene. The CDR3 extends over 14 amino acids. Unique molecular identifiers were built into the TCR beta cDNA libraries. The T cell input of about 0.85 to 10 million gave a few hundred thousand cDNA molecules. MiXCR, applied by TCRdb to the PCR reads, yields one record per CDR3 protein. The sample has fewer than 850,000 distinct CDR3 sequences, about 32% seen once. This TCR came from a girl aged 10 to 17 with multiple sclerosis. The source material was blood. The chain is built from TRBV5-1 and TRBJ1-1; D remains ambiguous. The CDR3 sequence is CASSLDLGGTEAFF. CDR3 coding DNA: TGCGCCAGCAGCTTGGATCTGGGTGGCACTGAAGCTTTCTTT.